This entry features one TCR beta chain sequence. Its antigen is still unknown. This entry comes from a study of human thymus T cells. Notes on the study in general: Related work showed strongly overlapping thymic repertoires across unrelated individuals. What appeared biased in thymic and blood repertoires was the usage of V and J genes.

The assay was immunoSEQ multiplex PCR, and TCRdb's table has in-frame clones only and misses some. Among around 130,000 clones listed, about 93% were seen once. CDR1 and CDR2 (germline): LGHNT, FRNRAP. The CDR3 contains 17 residues. V gave up 5 bases and J gave up 0 bases, with 17 bases separating them. Thymic material originated from resections removed in the course of corrective heart surgery. Donors were healthy Finnish infants having corrective surgery for congenital heart defects. This sequence joins TRBV12-5 and TRBJ1-3; D unresolved. The origin of this receptor is a boy under two years old with a congenital heart defect but otherwise immunologically healthy. What was sequenced was thymus tissue. In DNA, the CDR3 is TGTGCTAGTGGTCCCACCAGGAGTGAAACCTCTGGAAACACCATATATTTT. This encodes CASGPTRSETSGNTIYF.